The clone carrying this TCR beta chain was detected many times. Its target is not known. This entry comes from a study of T cell repertoires in cytomegalovirus infection. TCRdb re-analysed the reads in MiXCR, keeping a single row per CDR3 protein. The table lists roughly 800,000 distinct CDR3 sequences, 25% to 35% of them singletons. Germline loops: CDR1 SGHTA, CDR2 FQGNSA. The CDR3 contains 15 residues. The ends were cut back, 2 bases at V and 4 bases at J, with 13 bases in the middle. The sequence came from a human donor in good health (CMV status not recorded). Some clones in this sample may be carry-over from other donors' samples. The chain carries TRBV7-2 and TRBJ2-3; D is unclear. The specimen was cultured CD8+ T cells from PBMCs, collected from culture after CMV antigen stimulation. The CDR3 protein is CASSLTINAADTQYF. The CDR3 nucleotides read TGTGCCAGCAGCTTAACCATCAATGCCGCAGATACGCAGTATTTT.